These T cell receptor beta chains were read from a single sample in a study of shared clonotypes between healthy human individuals. Profiled with immunoSEQ multiplex PCR; TCRdb holds only in-frame clones, not every one. The sample has over a million clones, approximately 78% seen once. Sequencing was done on a sample of memory CD4+ T cells from PBMCs. Every receptor here comes from a young man in good health. Some clones in this sample may be carry-over from other donors' samples. Each CDR3 is given without its conserved first and last residue. The order of the fields is V gene, J gene, D gene, CDR3 protein. D genes are given only for firm matches.

TRBV7-3,TRBJ1-4,.,ASSLGYPEKLF
TRBV2,TRBJ2-7,.,ASRKEYEQY
TRBV7-2,TRBJ2-1,.,ASSPPGLILYNEQF
TRBV5-6,TRBJ1-5,TRBD1,ASSLGTGENQPQH
TRBV7-2,TRBJ2-3,.,ASSQSAPGTQY
TRBV28,TRBJ2-1,TRBD1,ASRPRTGSYNEQF
TRBV7-9,TRBJ1-2,.,ASSPTGYYGYT
TRBV28,.,TRBD2,ASSPSGRTYYEQY
TRBV4-2,TRBJ2-3,.,ASSQDRSRRQY
TRBV7-9,TRBJ1-5,.,ASSFSGTRSNQPQH
TRBV5-1,TRBJ2-5,.,ASSPSGVSRETQY
TRBV6-4,TRBJ2-2,.,ASTANPNTGELF
TRBV7-9,TRBJ1-2,.,ASSLSVTHGYT
TRBV7-9,TRBJ1-1,.,ASSPRLSTEAF
TRBV7-6,TRBJ2-3,TRBD2,ASSSDNGPGLAGGPDTQY
TRBV30,TRBJ2-7,.,AWSVISISGPDEQY
TRBV6-5,TRBJ2-7,TRBD1,ASSFRDRGSYEQY
TRBV13,TRBJ2-7,TRBD1,ASSPDRYEQY
TRBV28,TRBJ1-2,.,ASSFAPRDYGYT
TRBV28,TRBJ2-2,.,ASSPGTTKPGELF
TRBV4-2,TRBJ2-2,TRBD2,ASSQVSAGDTGELF
TRBV11-1,TRBJ2-1,.,ASSRDRSSYNEQF
TRBV9,TRBJ1-1,.,ASSSDIGLSTEAF
TRBV10-2,TRBJ1-2,.,ASSERVYGYT
TRBV18,TRBJ1-1,.,ASSTSGIMNTEAF
TRBV4-2,TRBJ2-1,TRBD2,ASSQVLASGSYEQF
TRBV7-8,TRBJ1-1,.,ASSSLALTRPSRTEAF
TRBV30,TRBJ2-3,.,AWSFSHTDTQY
TRBV2,TRBJ2-1,TRBD2,ASSALAGGKINEQF
TRBV6-4,TRBJ2-7,.,ASSGDEQY
TRBV29-1,TRBJ2-7,TRBD1,SVEGQGYEQY
TRBV7-2,TRBJ2-1,.,ASSQRWNEQF
TRBV5-4,TRBJ2-1,.,ASSLQANEQF
TRBV18,TRBJ1-2,.,ASSPQTGRNYGYT
TRBV28,TRBJ1-6,.,ASSLRDLSNSPLH
TRBV5-1,TRBJ2-7,TRBD2,ASSFTSGGYEQY